These 10 T cell receptor beta chains originate from one sample sequenced in a study of T cells in Graves' hyperthyroidism and ophthalmopathy. The CDR3 regions of TCR beta were amplified from RNA transcripts. The HTBI primer set was used in a first-round RT-PCR of the TCR CDR3. Each CDR3 protein is one row after TCRdb ran MiXCR on the multiplex PCR reads. The table lists 600,000 to 700,000 distinct CDR3 sequences, under 15% of them singletons. The sequenced sample consisted of blood. These receptors all come from a woman aged 40 to 50 with Graves' ophthalmopathy.

This clonotype was seen at least ten times. The chain recombines TRBV7-2 with TRBJ1-1; D uncertain. Germline V gene lookup returns CDR1 SGHTA and CDR2 FQGNSA. The CDR3 spans 14 residues. V lost 1 base and J lost 0, with 6 bases in between. In DNA form, the CDR3 reads TGTGCCAGCAGCTTAGTACGGGTGAACACTGAAGCTTTCTTT. It is translated as CASSLVRVNTEAFF. The variable domain in full, with the rest retrieved from reference TRBV7-2 and TRBJ1-1, is GAGVSQSPSNKVTEKGKDVELRCDPISGHTALYWYRQSLGQGLEFLIYFQGNSAPDKSGLPSDRFSAERTGGSVSTLTIQRTQQEDSAVYLCASSLVRVNTEAFFGQGTRLTVV.

This clonotype was seen repeatedly, ten times or more. This chain connects TRBV6-1 to TRBJ1-2; no definite D call. The V gene lost 2 bases and the J gene lost 5 bases, with 12 bases spanning the gap. CDR1 is MNHNS and CDR2 is SASEGT in the germline V gene. The CDR3 is made up of 14 amino acids. This chain's CDR3 is CASSERNGVYGYTF. The CDR3 region has the DNA TGTGCCAGCAGTGAAAGAAACGGAGTATATGGCTACACCTTC.

Many counts were recorded for this clonotype. The chain recombines TRBV28 with TRBJ2-5, with D possibly called TRBD1 or TRBD2 (7 bases each). Germline V lookup: CDR1 MDHEN, CDR2 SYDVKM. Deletions cut 3 bases from V and 5 bases from J, with 13 bases between. The CDR3 is 14 residues long. CDR3 DNA: TGTGCCAGCAGTTTGTCAGGGGGAGGGGAGACCCAGTACTTC. Protein sequence: CASSLSGGGETQYF.

This clonotype was detected ten times or more. This rearrangement joins TRBV28 to TRBJ1-1, with 8 bases fitting TRBD1. Germline CDR1 is MDHEN and CDR2 is SYDVKM. The CDR3 spans 15 residues. The V gene end was trimmed by 5 bases and the J gene end by 5 bases; junction bases not matched to a gene: 10. This CDR3 reads CASSPPDRGITEAFF. The CDR3 DNA sequence: TGTGCCAGCAGTCCCCCCGACAGGGGAATAACTGAAGCTTTCTTT.

The J gene is TRBJ2-7, the V gene TRBV6-2 or TRBV6-3; 9 positions agree with TRBD1. Unmatched junction bases numbered 8, after V lost 6 bases and J lost 2 bases. This CDR3 has 15 residues. Germline V gene data show CDR1 as MNHEY and CDR2 as SVGEGT. The CDR3 DNA follows: TGTGCCAGCAGCAACCGGGACAGGGCTACCTACGAGCAGTACTTC. Residues: CASSNRDRATYEQYF.

This clonotype occurred a few times. The chain employs TRBV7-8 and TRBJ2-5; no clear D. This CDR3 contains 15 residues. The V gene lost 5 bases and the J gene lost 2 bases, with 15 bases spanning the gap. Per germline, CDR1 SGHVS and CDR2 FQNEAQ. This chain's CDR3 is CASSPRKSYQETQYF. The CDR3, as DNA: TGTGCCAGCAGCCCCCGGAAAAGCTATCAAGAGACCCAGTACTTC.

There are many counts of this clonotype. The chain has TRBV6-1 and TRBJ2-7; D possibly matches TRBD1 or TRBD2 (5 bases each). There are 11 residues in the CDR3. Per germline, CDR1 MNHNS and CDR2 SASEGT. Trimming left V 8 bases short and J 7 bases short, with 12 bases between. CDR3 DNA sequence: TGTGCCAGCTCTAGAGGGGTAGAGCAGTACTTC. Translated: CASSRGVEQYF.

This clonotype came up many times. The V call is TRBV12-3 or TRBV12-4, the J call TRBJ2-5; D gene ambiguous. The CDR3 loop spans 12 amino acids. Trimming stripped 3 bases from V and 3 bases from J, with 5 bases between. The CDR3 DNA is TGTGCCAGCAGTTTTTACAAAGAGACCCAGTACTTC. Amino acid sequence: CASSFYKETQYF.

The chain has TRBV11-2 and TRBJ2-3; 7 bases align to TRBD2. From germline, CDR1 is SGHAT and CDR2 FQNNGV. Trimming at V came to 5 bases and at J to 5 bases, leaving 13 bases not matched to a gene. The CDR3 has 16 amino acids. The chain's CDR3 is CASSILTSWVGDTQYF. Here the CDR3 DNA reads TGTGCCAGCAGCATACTGACTAGCTGGGTTGGAGATACGCAGTATTTT. The whole variable domain, filled in from reference TRBV11-2 and TRBJ2-3, reads EAGVAQSPRYKIIEKRQSVAFWCNPISGHATLYWYQQILGQGPKLLIQFQNNGVVDDSQLPKDRFSAERLKGVDSTLKIQPAKLEDSAVYLCASSILTSWVGDTQYFGPGTRLTVL.

This clonotype has ten or more counts. The gene calls are TRBV20-1 and TRBJ2-5; possible D gene TRBD1, 6 bases. From germline, CDR1 is DFQATT and CDR2 SNEGSKA (reference sequence). The CDR3 consists of 14 residues. V lost 4 bases to trimming and J lost 5 bases, with 17 bases between them. CDR3 protein: CSAMGALLLETQYF. The CDR3 DNA reads as TGCAGTGCTATGGGGGCACTCCTTCTTGAGACCCAGTACTTC.